This TCR beta chain was recorded in a study of blood T cell repertoires in COVID-19. Overall study context: Material from acute and convalescent COVID-19 was sourced from the United States, Italy and Spain. In each case, the material was cDNA or gDNA derived from T cells, B-cell-depleted T cells, or PBMCs.

Per the study methods: Estimation of nucleated cell counts was performed using reference gene primer amplification. Some clones are missing from TCRdb's copy, which holds only in-frame ones; the method was immunoSEQ multiplex PCR. V and J calls and clone size are copied from that table; D and trimming were computed from the DNA. The table records fewer than 500,000 clones, about 90% of them present only once. Germline V gene data show CDR1 as SGDLS and CDR2 as YYNGEE. The CDR3 contains 15 residues. The V segment lost 0 bases and the J segment 3 bases; nucleotides outside the gene matches: 3. The J gene is TRBJ2-7, the V gene TRBV9; 10 positions match TRBD1. Input material: peripheral blood. The clonotype originates from a man younger than 30 with COVID-19, enrolled during active disease. The CDR3 loop reads CASSVGQGANYEQYF. CDR3 bases: TGTGCCAGCAGCGTAGGACAGGGGGCCAACTACGAGCAGTACTTC.